The 10 T cell receptor beta chains presented below share a single source sample, sequenced in a study of T cell clones after liver transplantation (dated by TCRdb to between 2018 and 2021). Library method: the immunoSEQ multiplex PCR assay. TCRdb stores this immuneACCESS table with in-frame sequences only. Part of the clones is absent; in the studies checked, under half of the shortfall reflects unresolved V genes, and no reason is known for the rest. The sample profile shows around 110,000 clones; 75% to 95% of them were found once. The leading ten clones occupy 0.83% of the sample. This specimen was CD4+ T cells from blood, taken 12 months after liver transplant. The source of these receptors is a human patient who received a liver transplant. Following a transplant, some T lymphocytes may have been derived from the graft donor.

V is TRBV5-1 and J is TRBJ2-5; 7 nucleotides align to TRBD1. Germline CDR1 SGHRS, CDR2 YFSETQ. The length of the CDR3 is 14 residues. The junction had 0 bases not matched to a gene; V was cut back by 0 bases and J by 1 base. CDR3 amino acids: CASSLGDSQETQYF. CDR3 bases: TGCGCCAGCAGCTTGGGGGACAGCCAAGAGACCCAGTACTTC.

V and J are TRBV2 and TRBJ2-1; tentatively, D is TRBD2 (5 bases). V was clipped by 4 bases and J by 0 bases, with 10 bases between them. CDR1 and CDR2 from the germline V gene are SNHLY and FYNNEI. The CDR3 runs 15 residues. The CDR3 reads CASSGESSSYNEQFF. CDR3 sequence (DNA): TGTGCCAGCAGTGGGGAGTCGAGCTCCTACAATGAGCAGTTCTTC.

The chain has TRBV5-1 and TRBJ2-5, with TRBD2 identical over 8 bases. The V segment lost 0 bases and the J segment 10 bases; nucleotides outside the gene matches: 17. The CDR3 length is 17 residues. Per germline, CDR1 SGHRS and CDR2 YFSETQ. CDR3 in DNA: TGCGCCAGCAGCTTGGGCGGTACTAGCGGAGATACAGGGCACCAGTACTTC. Residues: CASSLGGTSGDTGHQYF. The variable domain in full, completed from reference TRBV5-1 and TRBJ2-5, reads KAGVTQTPRYLIKTRGQQVTLSCSPISGHRSVSWYQQTPGQGLQFLFEYFSETQRNKGNFPGRFSGRQFSNSRSEMNVSTLELGDSALYLCASSLGGTSGDTGHQYFGPGTRLLVL.

The rearrangement links TRBV7-2 to TRBJ2-2; a weak D match, TRBD2 (5 bases). The CDR3 has 14 amino acids. CDR1 and CDR2 (germline): SGHTA, FQGNSA. The germline V and J ends were trimmed by 7 bases and 6 bases, with 15 bases remaining between them. This CDR3 is CASIQAEWAGELFF. CDR3 DNA sequence: TGTGCCAGCATCCAAGCGGAGTGGGCCGGGGAGCTGTTTTTT.

The V gene is TRBV7-2, the J gene TRBJ2-2; weak D call: TRBD1 (5 bases). The CDR3 is made up of 14 amino acids. The V and J ends lost 1 base and 3 bases respectively, with 6 bases between them. Germline CDR1 reads SGHTA; CDR2 reads FQGNSA. The CDR3 DNA reads as TGTGCCAGCAGCTTAGAAGGGGACACCGGGGAGCTGTTTTTT. Amino acid sequence: CASSLEGDTGELFF. Supplemented by reference TRBV7-2 and TRBJ2-2, the full variable domain reads GAGVSQSPSNKVTEKGKDVELRCDPISGHTALYWYRQSLGQGLEFLIYFQGNSAPDKSGLPSDRFSAERTGGSVSTLTIQRTQQEDSAVYLCASSLEGDTGELFFGEGSRLTVL.

The chain has TRBV6-1 and TRBJ2-7; the D is unclear. This CDR3 is built from 12 residues. V was shortened by 5 bases and J by 0 bases, with 5 bases between the two germline ends. CDR1 MNHNS and CDR2 SASEGT come from the germline V gene. The CDR3 here is CASSLVSYEQYF. The CDR3 nucleotides read TGTGCCAGCAGTCTAGTCTCCTACGAGCAGTACTTC.

The chain is built from TRBV5-6 and TRBJ1-2; D possibly corresponds to TRBD1 (5 bases). Between the trimmed V and J ends, which lost 4 bases and 8 bases, there was a span of 18 bases. The CDR3 loop spans 14 amino acids. Germline lookup yields CDR1 SGHDT and CDR2 YYEEEE. Written as DNA, the CDR3 is TGTGCCAGCAGCCCAGGGACCCTGCCGAAAGGCTACACCTTC. Translating gives CASSPGTLPKGYTF.

On this clone: This sample also contains other DNA sequences that code for the same CDR3. This sequence joins TRBV5-1 and TRBJ1-4, with a tentative D call TRBD1 (6 bases). The CDR3 has 13 residues. CDR1 is SGHRS and CDR2 is YFSETQ in the germline V gene. V lost 2 bases to trimming and J lost 4 bases, with 6 bases between them. The CDR3 spells CASSLQGNEKLFF. CDR3 DNA sequence: TGCGCCAGCAGCTTACAGGGTAATGAAAAACTGTTTTTT.

This chain connects TRBV2 to TRBJ2-6; 7 bases match TRBD1. Germline loops: CDR1 SNHLY, CDR2 FYNNEI. The CDR3 has 17 amino acids. Unmatched junction bases numbered 10, after V lost 6 bases and J lost 2 bases. The chain's CDR3 is CASRRQGAPAGANVLTF. CDR3 in DNA: TGTGCCAGCAGGAGACAGGGCGCACCAGCTGGGGCCAACGTCCTGACTTTC.

The chain couples TRBV18 to TRBJ2-7; the D gene could be TRBD1 or TRBD2 (5 bases each). V lost 4 bases and J 3 bases, leaving 13 bases between the germline ends. The CDR3 extends over 14 amino acids. Germline V lookup: CDR1 KGHSH, CDR2 LQKENI. The CDR3 region is CASSLGDRDYEQYF. The CDR3 nucleotides read TGTGCCAGCTCACTCGGGGACCGCGACTACGAGCAGTACTTC.